The 17 T cell receptor beta chains below were found in one sample sequenced in a study of blood T cell repertoires in COVID-19. Data came from immunoSEQ multiplex PCR; TCRdb stores just in-frame clones and leaves some out. In the table there are about 150,000 clones, over 60% of which are singletons. The sequenced sample was peripheral blood. These receptors originate from a man older than 75 with acute or convalescent COVID-19.

The V call is TRBV3-1 (or the pseudogene TRBV3-2), the J call TRBJ2-1, with D possibly being TRBD1 (5 bases). Between the trimmed V and J ends, which lost 6 bases and 0 bases, there was a span of 12 bases. The length of the CDR3 is 15 residues. The germline CDR1 and CDR2 sequences are LGHDT and YNNKEL (reference sequence). CDR3 nucleotide sequence: TGTGCCAGCAGTTTGACAGTTAGCTCCTACAATGAGCAGTTCTTC. The encoded protein is CASSLTVSSYNEQFF.

This clone was detected a few times. The CDR3 nucleotides read TGTGCCAGCAGCGACCCTGGCGGGGGGCATTCCCGCGAGCAGTACGTC. Translated: CASSDPGGGHSREQYV. V gene TRBV11-2 combines with J gene TRBJ2-7; 8 bases fit TRBD2. CDR1 and CDR2 from the germline V gene are SGHAT and FQNNGV. This CDR3 has 16 amino acids. V was clipped by 5 bases and J by 6 bases; unmatched bases: 15.

This chain joins TRBV5-1 and TRBJ1-3, with D uncertain. CDR1 is SGHRS, CDR2 YFSETQ, per germline. The CDR3 consists of 14 residues. The germline V and J ends were trimmed by 3 bases and 0 bases, with 7 bases remaining between them. In DNA form, the CDR3 reads TGCGCCAGCAGCTATTCGGGCTCTGGAAACACCATATATTTT. Translated, it gives CASSYSGSGNTIYF.

The CDR3 DNA is TGTGCCAGTAGTATAGGTCTAGCAGTAGATACGCAGTATTTT. Translation gives CASSIGLAVDTQYF. The rearrangement links TRBV19 to TRBJ2-3, with a tentative D call TRBD2 (5 bases). Germline CDR1 and CDR2: LNHDA and SQIVND (reference sequence). V was clipped by 1 base and J by 5 bases, with 10 bases between them. There are 14 residues in the CDR3. Filled out from reference TRBV19 and TRBJ2-3, the complete variable domain reads DGGITQSPKYLFRKEGQNVTLSCEQNLNHDAMYWYRQDPGQGLRLIYYSQIVNDFQKGDIAEGYSVSREKKESFPLTVTSAQKNPTAFYLCASSIGLAVDTQYFGPGTRLTVL.

The V call is TRBV6-5, the J call TRBJ2-6; weak D call: TRBD1 (6 bases). Germline V gives CDR1 MNHEY, CDR2 SVGAGI. Trimming shortened V by 2 bases and J by 1 base, and 6 bases separated the two germline ends. The CDR3 extends over 15 amino acids. The CDR3 is CASSYQGSGANVLTF. The CDR3 DNA follows: TGTGCCAGCAGTTACCAGGGGTCTGGGGCCAACGTCCTGACTTTC.

The J gene is TRBJ1-2, the V gene TRBV5-4; 8 bases agree with TRBD1. The V and J ends lost 4 bases and 0 bases, in that order; junction bases with no gene match: 8. Germline CDR1 SGHNT, CDR2 YYREEE (reference sequence). The CDR3 sequence is 16 residues long. CDR3 DNA: TGTGCCAGCAGCCTGGACAGGGCCGCTTCTAACTATGGCTACACCTTC. This sequence encodes CASSLDRAASNYGYTF.

The chain recombines TRBV6-5 with TRBJ2-2; D might be TRBD2 (5 bases). Trimming took 8 bases from V and 7 from J, leaving 14 bases between them. This CDR3 region has 13 residues. CDR1 is MNHEY, CDR2 SVGAGI, per germline. The CDR3 DNA reads TGTGCCAGCTCGAGGGCCACCGGCGGGGAGCTGTTTTTT. Translated: CASSRATGGELFF.

V and J are TRBV15 and TRBJ1-2; tentatively, D is TRBD1 (6 bases). CDR1 is LNHNV, CDR2 YYDKDF, per germline (reference sequence). Trimming stripped 2 bases from V and 7 bases from J, with 20 bases between. The CDR3 is 16 residues long. The CDR3 DNA is TGTGCCACCAGCAGACCCTTGGGGGGGGGCGCAGGTGGCTACACCTTC. Translated: CATSRPLGGGAGGYTF.

The rearrangement links TRBV25-1 to TRBJ1-5; D might be TRBD1 (6 bases). Trimming cost V 5 bases and J 5 bases, with 13 bases left between them. Germline loops: CDR1 MGHDK, CDR2 SYGVNS. CDR3 length equals 14 residues. The CDR3 here is CASSSGGGDQPQHF. In nucleotides, the CDR3 is TGTGCCAGCAGTTCGGGGGGCGGGGATCAGCCCCAGCATTTT.

This clone was detected a few times. The chain joins TRBV7-8 to TRBJ2-1, with a possible D match to TRBD1 (6 bases). The CDR3 has 16 amino acids. Trimming removed 7 bases at V and 3 bases at J, with 19 bases between. Germline V lookup: CDR1 SGHVS, CDR2 FQNEAQ. The CDR3 protein is CASTPLQGIFYNEQFF. The CDR3 DNA sequence: TGTGCCAGCACCCCCCTACAGGGAATATTCTACAATGAGCAGTTCTTC.

The rearrangement joins TRBV28 to TRBJ1-2; 10 bases map to TRBD1. The CDR3 is 13 residues long. Germline assignment: CDR1 MDHEN and CDR2 SYDVKM. J lost 4 bases, V lost 6 bases, and 2 bases had no gene match. The CDR3, as DNA: TGTGCCAGCAGCAGGGACAGGGGCTATGGCTACACCTTC. Protein sequence: CASSRDRGYGYTF.

This rearrangement joins TRBV7-3 to TRBJ1-1, with 7 nucleotides matching TRBD1. Germline assignment: CDR1 SGHTA and CDR2 FQGTGA. The CDR3 is 13 amino acids. Losses at the gene ends were 5 bases for V and 4 bases for J; bases not matched to a gene: 4. The CDR3 coding sequence is TGTGCCAGCAGCCCCAGACAGGGCACTGAAGCTTTCTTT. Translation gives CASSPRQGTEAFF.

This chain joins TRBV7-9 and TRBJ2-2; a weak D match, TRBD1 (5 bases). Germline V gene data show CDR1 as SEHNR and CDR2 as FQNEAQ (reference sequence). The length of the CDR3 is 16 residues. Trimming pared 5 bases from V and 1 base from J, leaving 14 bases between. CDR3 sequence (DNA): TGTGCCAGCAGCCCCAGAGGCAGGGTGAACACCGGGGAGCTGTTTTTT. Translated, it gives CASSPRGRVNTGELFF.

This chain uses TRBV12-3 or TRBV12-4 with TRBJ1-1; no clear D gene. This CDR3 contains 13 residues. Trimming pared 7 bases from V and 0 bases from J, leaving 9 bases between. The CDR3 sequence: CASTLFMNTEAFF. CDR3 DNA: TGTGCCAGCACCCTATTCATGAACACTGAAGCTTTCTTT.

V gene TRBV19 combines with J gene TRBJ2-1, with 7 bases matching TRBD2. Germline CDR1 reads LNHDA; CDR2 reads SQIVND (reference sequence). The CDR3 has 16 residues. The trim removed 0 bases at V and 6 bases at J, leaving 8 bases unmatched. The CDR3 DNA reads as TGTGCCAGTAGTATAGAGCGGACTAGGGGCCGCAATGAGCAGTTCTTC. Translated: CASSIERTRGRNEQFF.

The gene calls are TRBV7-9 and TRBJ1-1; 12 bases are shared with TRBD1. Germline V gene data show CDR1 as SEHNR and CDR2 as FQNEAQ (reference sequence). The J segment lost 3 bases and the V segment lost 2 bases, leaving 10 bases of the junction unmatched. This CDR3 spans 18 amino acids. This CDR3 is CASSLLGGQGAMDTEAFF. CDR3 in DNA: TGTGCCAGCAGCTTATTAGGGGGACAGGGGGCCATGGACACTGAAGCTTTCTTT.

V usage is TRBV5-1 and J usage is TRBJ2-3, with D possibly matching TRBD2 (5 bases). V shed 0 bases and J shed 6 bases, with 14 bases lying between them. This CDR3 has 15 residues. The V gene's germline CDR1 is SGHRS and CDR2 YFSETQ. The CDR3 spells CASSLEWVRGDTQYF. CDR3 DNA: TGCGCCAGCAGCTTGGAGTGGGTACGAGGGGATACGCAGTATTTT.